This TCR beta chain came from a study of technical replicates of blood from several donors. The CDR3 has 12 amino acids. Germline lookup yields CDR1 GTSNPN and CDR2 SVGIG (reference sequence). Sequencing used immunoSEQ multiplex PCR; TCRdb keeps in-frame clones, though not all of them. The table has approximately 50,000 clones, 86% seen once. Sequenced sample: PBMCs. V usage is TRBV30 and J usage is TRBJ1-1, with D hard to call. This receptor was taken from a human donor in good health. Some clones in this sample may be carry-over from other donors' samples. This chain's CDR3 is CAFYSPNTEAFF. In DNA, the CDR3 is TGTGCATTCTACTCCCCGAACACTGAAGCTTTCTTT.